This T cell receptor beta chain is from a study of T cell clones after liver transplantation. Study background: Liver transplant recipients had immunosuppression withdrawal attempted within 2 years.

Germline V gene sequence: CDR1 LGHNT, CDR2 FRNRAP. This CDR3 region has 17 residues. Germline trimming cut 3 bases from V and 1 base from J; bases unmatched to any gene: 10. Repertoires were generated with immunoSEQ multiplex PCR, while TCRdb's copy carries only in-frame clones and drops some. This sample has about 11,000 clones, with roughly 70% found just once. The specimen was CD4+ T cells from blood, collected around 31 months after liver transplant. The origin of this receptor is a human patient who received a liver transplant. Some T cells may have originated in the graft donor. The V and J genes are TRBV12-5 and TRBJ2-3; 7 bases align to TRBD1. The CDR3 DNA follows: TGTGCTAGTGGTTTCCTGACAGGGCCTGGGGGCACAGATACGCAGTATTTT. Translating gives CASGFLTGPGGTDTQYF.